This T cell receptor beta chain emerged from a study of breast tumors, draining lymph nodes, adjacent tissues. General observations from the study: That most tumor T cells come from lymph nodes remained unproven. Most tumor T cells seemingly derive from lymph node, then expand in tumor.

This clonotype was counted at least ten times. Its specificity is unknown. The CDR3 loop spans 14 amino acids. The V segment lost 5 bases and the J segment 1 base; nucleotides outside the gene matches: 2. Germline V gene data show CDR1 as MGHRA and CDR2 as YSYEKL. Axillary draining lymph nodes of breast cancer patients supplied the node samples. In TCRdb, the multiplex PCR reads were re-called with MiXCR into one record per CDR3 protein. The sample consists of approximately 130,000 distinct CDR3 sequences, less than 25% of them appearing once. The TCR comes from a female donor with breast cancer. Some clones in this sample may be carry-over from other donors' samples. The chain joins TRBV4-1 to TRBJ2-7; 10 bases align to TRBD2. The sequencing input was axillary lymph node tissue. The CDR3 sequence is CASSEREGSYEQYF. CDR3 nucleotides: TGCGCCAGCAGCGAGCGGGAGGGTTCCTACGAGCAGTACTTC.